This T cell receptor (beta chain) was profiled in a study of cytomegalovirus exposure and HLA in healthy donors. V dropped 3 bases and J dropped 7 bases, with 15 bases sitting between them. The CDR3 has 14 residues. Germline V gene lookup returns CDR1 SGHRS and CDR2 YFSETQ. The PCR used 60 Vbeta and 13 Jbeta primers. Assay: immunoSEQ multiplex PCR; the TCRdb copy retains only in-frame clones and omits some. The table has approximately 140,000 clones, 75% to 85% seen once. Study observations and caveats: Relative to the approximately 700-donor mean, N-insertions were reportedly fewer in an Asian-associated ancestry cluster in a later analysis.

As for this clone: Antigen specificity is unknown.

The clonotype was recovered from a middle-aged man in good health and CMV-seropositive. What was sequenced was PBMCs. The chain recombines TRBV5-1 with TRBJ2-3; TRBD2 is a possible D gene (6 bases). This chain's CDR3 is CASSSGTGLNTQYF. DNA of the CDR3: TGCGCCAGCAGCTCCGGGACTGGGCTGAATACGCAGTATTTT.